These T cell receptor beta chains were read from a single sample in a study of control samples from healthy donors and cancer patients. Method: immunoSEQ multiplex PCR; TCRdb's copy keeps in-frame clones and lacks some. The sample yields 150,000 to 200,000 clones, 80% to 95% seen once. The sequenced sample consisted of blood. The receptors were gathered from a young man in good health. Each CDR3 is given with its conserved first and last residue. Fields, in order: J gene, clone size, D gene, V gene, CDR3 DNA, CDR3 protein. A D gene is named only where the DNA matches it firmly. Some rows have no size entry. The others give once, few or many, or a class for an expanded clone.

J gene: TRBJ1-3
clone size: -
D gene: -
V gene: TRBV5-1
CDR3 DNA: TGCGCCAGCAGGGCGGGGGACTCTGGAAACACCATATATTTT
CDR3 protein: CASRAGDSGNTIYF

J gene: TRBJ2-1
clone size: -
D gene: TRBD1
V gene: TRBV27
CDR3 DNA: TGTGCCAGCAGACGACAGGGGTATGAGCAGTTCTTC
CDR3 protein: CASRRQGYEQFF

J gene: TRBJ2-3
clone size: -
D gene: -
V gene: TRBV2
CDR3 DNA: TGTGCCAGCGGAGGGGCAGGGCCCACAGATACGCAGTATTTT
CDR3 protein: CASGGAGPTDTQYF

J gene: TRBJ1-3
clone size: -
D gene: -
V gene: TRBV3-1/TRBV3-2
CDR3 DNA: TGTGCCAGCAGCCACCTTGGACGGGGAAACACCATATATTTT
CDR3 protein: CASSHLGRGNTIYF

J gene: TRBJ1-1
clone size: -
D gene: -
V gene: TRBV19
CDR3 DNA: TGTGCCAGTAGTATAGATGGGGGGTTGAACACTGAAGCTTTCTTT
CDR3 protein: CASSIDGGLNTEAFF

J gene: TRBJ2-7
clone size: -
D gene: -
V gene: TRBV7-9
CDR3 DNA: TGTGCCAGCAGCTCCCCAGGGACTCCAGAGCAGTACTTC
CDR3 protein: CASSSPGTPEQYF

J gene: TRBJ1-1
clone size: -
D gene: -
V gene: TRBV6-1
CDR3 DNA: TGTGCCAGCAGTGAAGTAACGGGTGAACCGGGACCAGGGAACACTGAAGCTTTCTTT
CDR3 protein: CASSEVTGEPGPGNTEAFF

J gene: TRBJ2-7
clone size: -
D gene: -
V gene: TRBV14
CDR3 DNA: TGTGCCAGCGGCCTGCGAGGGAACGAGCAGTACTTC
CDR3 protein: CASGLRGNEQYF

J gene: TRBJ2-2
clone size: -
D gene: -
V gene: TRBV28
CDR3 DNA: TGTGCCAGCAGTCTCACAGGATTCACCGGGGAGCTGTTTTTT
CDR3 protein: CASSLTGFTGELFF

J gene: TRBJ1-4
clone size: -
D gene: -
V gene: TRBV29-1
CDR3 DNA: TGCAGCGGACGACGGAGGGTTTCGGGACGGTCTAATGAAAAACTGTTTTTT
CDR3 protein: CSGRRRVSGRSNEKLFF

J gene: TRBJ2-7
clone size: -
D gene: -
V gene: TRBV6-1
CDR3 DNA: TGTGCCAGCAGTGAGGCCTGGGGAGCATGGGCCGACGTTAACGAGCAGTACTTC
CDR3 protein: CASSEAWGAWADVNEQYF

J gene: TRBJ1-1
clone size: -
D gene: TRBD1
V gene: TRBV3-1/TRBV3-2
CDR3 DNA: TGTGCCAGCAGCCCAAGGACAGGTTCAAACACTGAAGCTTTCTTT
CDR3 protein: CASSPRTGSNTEAFF

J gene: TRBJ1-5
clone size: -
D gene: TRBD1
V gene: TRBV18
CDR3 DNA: TGTGCCAGCTCACCAATAGGACAGGGCAATCAGCCCCAGCATTTT
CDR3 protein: CASSPIGQGNQPQHF

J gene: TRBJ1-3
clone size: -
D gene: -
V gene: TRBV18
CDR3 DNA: TGTGCCAGCTTACCGGGAAGCTCTGGAAACACCATATATTTT
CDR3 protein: CASLPGSSGNTIYF

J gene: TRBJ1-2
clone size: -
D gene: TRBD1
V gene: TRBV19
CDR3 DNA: TGTGCCAGTAGTCCACTACCGGGACAGGGGAGATATGGCTACACCTTC
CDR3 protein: CASSPLPGQGRYGYTF

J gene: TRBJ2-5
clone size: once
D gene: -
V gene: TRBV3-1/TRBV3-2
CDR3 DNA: TGTGCCAGCAGCCAAGATAGCCGGACCCAGTACTTC
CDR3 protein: CASSQDSRTQYF

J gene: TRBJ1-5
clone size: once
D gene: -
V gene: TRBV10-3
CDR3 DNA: TGTGCCATCAGTGACGACAGCAAACCCCAGCATTTT
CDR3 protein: CAISDDSKPQHF

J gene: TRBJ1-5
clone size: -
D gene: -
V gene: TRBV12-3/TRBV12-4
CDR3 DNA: TGTGCCAGCAGTTTTAGCAATCAGCCCCAGCATTTT
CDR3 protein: CASSFSNQPQHF

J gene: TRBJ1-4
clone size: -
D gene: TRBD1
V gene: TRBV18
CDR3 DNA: TGTGCCAGCTCACTCACCGGGACAGAGGGTGAAAAACTGTTTTTT
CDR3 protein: CASSLTGTEGEKLFF

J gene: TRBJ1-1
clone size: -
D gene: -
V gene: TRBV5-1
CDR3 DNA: TGCGCCAGCAGCTTCGCGGGATGGGACACTGAAGCTTTCTTT
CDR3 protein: CASSFAGWDTEAFF

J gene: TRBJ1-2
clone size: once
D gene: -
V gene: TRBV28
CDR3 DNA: TGTGCCAGCAGTTTAAGCTATGGCTACACCTTC
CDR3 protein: CASSLSYGYTF

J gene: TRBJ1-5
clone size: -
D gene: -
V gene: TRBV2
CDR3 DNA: TGTGCCAGCAGTGCCCGGGACGGAAATAGCAATCAGCCCCAGCATTTT
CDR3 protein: CASSARDGNSNQPQHF

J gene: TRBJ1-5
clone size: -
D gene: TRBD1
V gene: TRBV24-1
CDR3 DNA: TGTGCCGTCTCGGACAGGGATAATCAGCCCCAGCATTTT
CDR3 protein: CAVSDRDNQPQHF

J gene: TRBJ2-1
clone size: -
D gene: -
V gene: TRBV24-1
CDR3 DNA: TGTGCCACCAGTGATGGAGGGACGGATGAGCAGTTCTTC
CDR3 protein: CATSDGGTDEQFF

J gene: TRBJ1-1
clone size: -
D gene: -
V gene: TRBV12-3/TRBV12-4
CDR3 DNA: TGTGCCAGCACTTATTCGAACACTGAAGCTTTCTTT
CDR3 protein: CASTYSNTEAFF

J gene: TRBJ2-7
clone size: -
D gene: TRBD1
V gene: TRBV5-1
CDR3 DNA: TGCGCCAGCAGCTTGGGACAGGGGCACGAGCAGTACTTC
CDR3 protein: CASSLGQGHEQYF

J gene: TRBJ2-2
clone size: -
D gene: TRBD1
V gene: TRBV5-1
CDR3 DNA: TGCGCCAGCAGCTTAGGACAGGGGCTTACCGGGGAGCTGTTTTTT
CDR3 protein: CASSLGQGLTGELFF

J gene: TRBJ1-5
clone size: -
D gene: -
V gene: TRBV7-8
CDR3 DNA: TGTGCCAGCAGCGTGGGACTTAAGAGCAATCAGCCCCAGCATTTT
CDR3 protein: CASSVGLKSNQPQHF

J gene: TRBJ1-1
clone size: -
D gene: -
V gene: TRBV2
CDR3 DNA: TGTGCCAGCAGTTGGGAAGGGCAGAACACTGAAGCTTTCTTT
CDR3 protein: CASSWEGQNTEAFF

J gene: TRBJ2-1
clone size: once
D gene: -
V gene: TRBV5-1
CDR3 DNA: TGCGCCAGCAGCTTGGGGGACTACAATGAGCAGTTCTTC
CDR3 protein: CASSLGDYNEQFF

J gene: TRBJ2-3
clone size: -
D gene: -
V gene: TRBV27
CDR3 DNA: TGTGCCAGCACCCGGGCAGATACGCAGTATTTT
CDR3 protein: CASTRADTQYF

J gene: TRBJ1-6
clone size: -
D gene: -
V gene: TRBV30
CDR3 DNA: TGTGCCTGGAAGTCTGGGGCAGGAGGGTCACCCCTCCACTTT
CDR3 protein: CAWKSGAGGSPLHF

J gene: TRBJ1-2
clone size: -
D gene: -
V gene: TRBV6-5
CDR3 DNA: TGTGCAGTCCGGACAGCTAACTATGGCTACACCTTC
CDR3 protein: CAVRTANYGYTF

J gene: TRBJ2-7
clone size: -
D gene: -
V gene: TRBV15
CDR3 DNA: TGTGCCACCAGCAGAGATGTAGGCGGGTACGAGCAGTACTTC
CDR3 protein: CATSRDVGGYEQYF

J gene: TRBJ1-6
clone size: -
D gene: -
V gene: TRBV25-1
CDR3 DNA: TGTGCCAGCACTGAGAGGGGAGGGGATTCACCCCTCCACTTT
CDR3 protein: CASTERGGDSPLHF

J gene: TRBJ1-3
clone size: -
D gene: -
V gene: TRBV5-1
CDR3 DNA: TGCGCCAGCAGCTTGGGCGGGCCAGAGTCTGGAAACACCATATATTTT
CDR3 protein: CASSLGGPESGNTIYF

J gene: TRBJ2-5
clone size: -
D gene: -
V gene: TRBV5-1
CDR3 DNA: TGCGCCAGCAGCTTCGTAGGGGAAGAGACCCAGTACTTC
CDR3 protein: CASSFVGEETQYF

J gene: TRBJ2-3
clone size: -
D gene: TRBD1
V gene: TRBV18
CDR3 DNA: TGTGCCAGCTCACCACCGGGACAGGGGCGCACAGATACGCAGTATTTT
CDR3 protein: CASSPPGQGRTDTQYF

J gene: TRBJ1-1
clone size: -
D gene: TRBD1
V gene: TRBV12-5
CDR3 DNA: TGTGCTAGTACCAGGGGGCGGACTGAAGCTTTCTTT
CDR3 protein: CASTRGRTEAFF

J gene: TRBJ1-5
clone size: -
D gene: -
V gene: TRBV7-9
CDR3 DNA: TGTGCCAGCAGCTTAGGCAATCAGCCCCAGCATTTT
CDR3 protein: CASSLGNQPQHF

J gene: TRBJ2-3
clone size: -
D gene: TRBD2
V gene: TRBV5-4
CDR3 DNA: TGTGCCAGCAGCTTGGGCGTCTCAGCGGGGGGTGATACGCAGTATTTT
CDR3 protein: CASSLGVSAGGDTQYF

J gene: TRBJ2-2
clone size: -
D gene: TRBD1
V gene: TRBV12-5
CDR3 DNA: TGTGCTAGTCTTGACGACAGGGGGCTTCCCGGGGAGCTGTTTTTT
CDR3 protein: CASLDDRGLPGELFF

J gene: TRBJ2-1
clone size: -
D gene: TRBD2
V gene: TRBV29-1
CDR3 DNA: TGCAGCGTTGAAGCGGGGGGTAGTTACAATGAGCAGTTCTTC
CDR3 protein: CSVEAGGSYNEQFF

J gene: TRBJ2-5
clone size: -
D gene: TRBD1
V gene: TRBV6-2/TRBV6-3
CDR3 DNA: TGTGCCAGCAGCCCGACAGGGAGAGAGACCCAGTACTTC
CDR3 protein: CASSPTGRETQYF